One T cell receptor beta chain is described in this entry. The assay was immunoSEQ multiplex PCR, and TCRdb's table has in-frame clones only and misses some. Of roughly 100,000 clones in the sample, roughly nine tenths are singletons; the top ten hold about 1.7%. The data stem from a study of T cell changes during pregnancy in multiple sclerosis. The CDR3 extends over 15 amino acids. Deletions cut 6 bases from V and 1 base from J, with 15 bases between. Germline V gene sequence: CDR1 MNHEY, CDR2 SVGAGI. The TCR comes from a female donor in good health, enrolled as a control in a pregnancy study. V is TRBV6-5 and J is TRBJ1-1; maybe TRBD1 (6 bases). This specimen was peripheral blood, taken after pregnancy. CDR3 sequence reads: CASSLTVGANTEAFF. The CDR3, as DNA: TGTGCCAGCAGCCTGACAGTGGGGGCGAACACTGAAGCTTTCTTT.